Listed below are T cell receptor beta chains from one sample, sequenced in a study of blood T cell repertoires in COVID-19. Only in-frame clones appear in the TCRdb table, and some are missing; sequencing was by immunoSEQ multiplex PCR. Of more than 200,000 clones listed, 84% are singletons. Sequenced: peripheral blood. These receptors were taken from a woman older than 75 with COVID-19, enrolled during active disease. Both conserved end residues are part of each CDR3. D genes are given only for firm matches. Part of the rows lack a size; the others show once, few, many or a class for expanded clones.

V gene	J gene	CDR3 length	D gene	clone size	CDR3 DNA	CDR3 protein
TRBV7-2	TRBJ2-4	14	NA	NA	TGTGCCAGCAGCTTTGGCGGGGCCAAAAACATTCAGTACTTC	CASSFGGAKNIQYF
TRBV28	TRBJ2-7	11	NA	NA	TGTGCCAGCAGCCTCTACGGCGAGCAGTACTTC	CASSLYGEQYF
TRBV28	TRBJ1-2	14	TRBD1	NA	TGTGCCAGCATCGAGAGCGGCAGGGGGACCGGCTACACCTTC	CASIESGRGTGYTF
TRBV5-1	TRBJ1-6	15	NA	NA	TGCGCCAGCAGCCCAGTTCAGGGAGGCAGGTCACCCCTCCACTTT	CASSPVQGGRSPLHF
TRBV9	TRBJ2-1	12	NA	NA	TGTGCCGATGAAGATGAGGACAATGAGCAGTTCTTC	CADEDEDNEQFF
TRBV19	TRBJ1-1	13	NA	NA	TGTGCCAGTAGTATCGACAGGCGCACTGAAGCTTTCTTT	CASSIDRRTEAFF
TRBV15	TRBJ1-6	14	TRBD1	NA	TGTGCCACCAGCAGACAGGGGGCTAGTTCACCCCTCCACTTT	CATSRQGASSPLHF
TRBV5-4	TRBJ1-2	15	TRBD1	once	TGTGCCAGCAGCCTTGGACAGGAGGGGTACTATGGCTACACCTTC	CASSLGQEGYYGYTF
TRBV5-1	TRBJ1-2	12	NA	NA	TGCGCCAGCAGAAGCTCTGGCTATGGCTACACCTTC	CASRSSGYGYTF
TRBV10-3	TRBJ2-1	16	TRBD2	once	TGTGCCATCAGTGAGTCTACCCAGCGGGGGGGTAATGAGCAGTTCTTC	CAISESTQRGGNEQFF
TRBV19	TRBJ1-3	13	TRBD1	NA	TGTGCCAGTGGGACAGTCTCTGGAAACACCATATATTTT	CASGTVSGNTIYF
TRBV11-2	TRBJ2-5	15	TRBD2	NA	TGTGCCAGCAGCTCGACAGCGGGAGGGCAAGAGACCCAGTACTTC	CASSSTAGGQETQYF
TRBV10-3	TRBJ1-3	16	NA	NA	TGTGCCATCAGTGAGGACGGGGGGACCTCTGGAAACACCATATATTTT	CAISEDGGTSGNTIYF
TRBV14	TRBJ2-6	14	TRBD1	NA	TGTGCCAGCAGCCGGGACAGACTGGCCAACGTCCTGACTTTC	CASSRDRLANVLTF
TRBV5-4	TRBJ1-2	13	NA	NA	TGTGCCAGCAGCACGATTACAGGGAATGGCTACACCTTC	CASSTITGNGYTF
TRBV19	TRBJ1-5	15	TRBD1	NA	TGTGCCAGTAGTACGGGACAGTTTGGGGGTCAGCCCCAGCATTTT	CASSTGQFGGQPQHF
TRBV7-9	TRBJ2-5	15	TRBD1	NA	TGTGCCAGCAGCTTACCTCCGGGACAGGGAGAGACCCAGTACTTC	CASSLPPGQGETQYF
TRBV3-1/TRBV3-2	TRBJ2-2	14	NA	few	TGTGCCAGCAGCCCCTTCCAGGCAACCGGGGAGCTGTTTTTT	CASSPFQATGELFF
TRBV9	TRBJ2-4	17	NA	NA	TGTGCCAGCAGCCAGTCCACAGGGACCTCAGCCAAAAACATTCAGTACTTC	CASSQSTGTSAKNIQYF